These 19 T cell receptor beta chains originate from one sample sequenced in a study of control samples from healthy donors and cancer patients. TCRdb's table, derived via immunoSEQ multiplex PCR, lists solely in-frame clones and lacks some. In the table there are under 70,000 clones, 88% of which are singletons. Sequenced material: blood. These receptor sequences come from a man between 50 and 59 years old in good health.

The table lists this clone with a count of one. The V and J genes are TRBV2 and TRBJ1-5, with D perhaps matching TRBD1 (6 bases). The CDR3 length is 13 residues. Germline V gives CDR1 SNHLY, CDR2 FYNNEI. Between the trimmed V and J ends, which lost 9 bases and 4 bases, there was a span of 13 bases. The CDR3 loop reads CASKGQPNQPQHF. Here the CDR3 DNA reads TGTGCCAGTAAGGGACAACCTAATCAGCCCCAGCATTTT.

The rearrangement links TRBV6-5 to TRBJ2-1; TRBD2 aligns across 10 bases. V trimming: 2 bases; J trimming: 15 bases; junction bases outside the gene matches: 10. Germline CDR1 reads MNHEY; CDR2 reads SVGAGI. The CDR3 length is 14 residues. The DNA of the CDR3 is TGTGCCAGCAGTTACGTAATCGGAGCGGGAGGGCCGTTCTTC. This translates into CASSYVIGAGGPFF.

The chain couples TRBV5-6 to TRBJ1-1; D gene ambiguous. This CDR3 contains 13 residues. Trimming cost V 1 base and J 6 bases, with 10 bases left between them. The germline CDR1 and CDR2 sequences are SGHDT and YYEEEE. The CDR3 DNA reads as TGTGCCAGCAGCTTGCCAGGTAGAGCTGAAGCTTTCTTT. This sequence encodes CASSLPGRAEAFF.

A single count supports this clone. The rearrangement uses TRBV6-6 and TRBJ2-4, with D perhaps TRBD1 (6 bases). The CDR3 length is 13 residues. The V end lost 8 bases, the J end lost 10 bases, and 18 bases lay between the germline ends. CDR1 and CDR2 from the germline V gene are MNHNY and SVGAGI (reference sequence). The CDR3 spells CASRRRQAIIQYF. In DNA, the CDR3 is TGTGCCAGCCGTCGACGACAGGCCATAATTCAGTACTTC.

V and J are TRBV27 and TRBJ1-2; 10 bases align to TRBD1. The CDR3 runs 15 residues. CDR1 MNHEY and CDR2 SMNVEV come from the germline V gene (reference sequence). Trimming cost V 0 bases and J 6 bases; bases outside gene matches: 4. CDR3 region: CASSLSRQGADGYTF. CDR3 coding DNA: TGTGCCAGCAGTTTATCGAGACAGGGGGCGGATGGCTACACCTTC.

The chain employs TRBV15 and TRBJ2-7; D perhaps matches TRBD1 (7 bases). Looked up from germline, CDR1 is LNHNV and CDR2 is YYDKDF (reference sequence). The V end lost 4 bases, the J end lost 5 bases, and 18 bases lay between the germline ends. This CDR3 comprises 15 residues. The CDR3 sequence is CATSKDREVLHEQYF. The CDR3 nucleotides are TGTGCCACCAGCAAAGACAGGGAGGTGCTCCACGAGCAGTACTTC.

The rearrangement links TRBV15 to TRBJ2-3, with D uncertain. V was clipped by 0 bases and J by 3 bases, with 10 bases between them. The CDR3 has 15 amino acids. Germline V CDR1 and CDR2: LNHNV, YYDKDF (reference sequence). This CDR3 reads CATSREKSLTDTQYF. DNA for the CDR3: TGTGCCACCAGCAGAGAGAAGTCTTTGACAGATACGCAGTATTTT.

The CDR3 sequence: CASSRGTSGQEQYF. Written as DNA, the CDR3 is TGTGCCAGCAGCCGTGGGACTAGCGGACAGGAGCAGTACTTC. The chain combines TRBV7-2 with TRBJ2-7; 11 bases are a match to TRBD2. J lost 7 bases, V lost 5 bases, and 7 bases had no gene match. CDR1 is SGHTA, CDR2 FQGNSA, per germline. The CDR3 spans 14 residues.

The genes are TRBV18 and TRBJ1-1; maybe TRBD1 (5 bases). Germline values: CDR1 KGHSH, CDR2 LQKENI. CDR3 size: 15 residues. Trimming removed 6 bases from V and 3 bases from J, with 17 bases in between. The CDR3 is CASSPRETVHTEAFF. The DNA of the CDR3 is TGTGCCAGCTCGCCCAGGGAGACAGTACACACTGAAGCTTTCTTT. The variable domain in full, with the rest retrieved from reference TRBV18 and TRBJ1-1, is NAGVMQNPRHLVRRRGQEARLRCSPMKGHSHVYWYRQLPEEGLKFMVYLQKENIIDESGMPKERFSAEFPKEGPSILRIQQVVRGDSAAYFCASSPRETVHTEAFFGQGTRLTVV.

This chain joins TRBV28 and TRBJ1-1; the D is unclear. The germline V gene encodes CDR1 MDHEN and CDR2 SYDVKM. The length of the CDR3 is 17 residues. The ends were cut back, 3 bases at V and 0 bases at J, with 17 bases in the middle. The DNA of the CDR3 is TGTGCCAGCAGTTTGCTCCCCGGTATGACCATGAACACTGAAGCTTTCTTT. Its protein product is CASSLLPGMTMNTEAFF.

V is TRBV19 and J is TRBJ1-5, with 10 bases identical to TRBD1. Per germline, CDR1 LNHDA and CDR2 SQIVND (reference sequence). The CDR3 has 13 residues. The V and J ends lost 9 bases and 4 bases, in that order; junction bases with no gene match: 3. CDR3 loop: CASRDRGNQPQHF. In DNA, the CDR3 is TGTGCCAGCCGGGACAGGGGTAATCAGCCCCAGCATTTT.

This clone occurred a few times. V gene TRBV15 combines with J gene TRBJ2-5; TRBD1 matches 7 bases. V lost 10 bases to trimming and J lost 5 bases; unmatched junction nucleotides: 13. Germline assignment: CDR1 LNHNV and CDR2 YYDKDF (reference sequence). CDR3 length equals 14 residues. The CDR3 is CAIPFEGAGETQYF. CDR3 nucleotide sequence: TGTGCCATCCCGTTTGAGGGGGCCGGGGAGACCCAGTACTTC.

The chain recombines TRBV27 with TRBJ1-4; a weak D match, TRBD1 (6 bases). This CDR3 spans 13 amino acids. The V gene's germline CDR1 is MNHEY and CDR2 SMNVEV (reference sequence). Trimming removed 3 bases at V and 8 bases at J, with 10 bases between. The CDR3 nucleotides read TGTGCCAGCAGTTTTGAGGGGGACGAAAAACTGTTTTTT. This codes for CASSFEGDEKLFF.

In the case of this clone: The junction departs from germline at one end; a sequencing error may be responsible. This sample includes further DNA sequences coding for the same CDR3. The genes are TRBV6-6 and TRBJ1-6; 7 nucleotides agree with TRBD1. This CDR3 region has 15 residues. Germline V CDR1 and CDR2: MNHNY, SVGAGI (reference sequence). The DNA for the CDR3 is TGTGCCAGCAGTTACTTGGGGACAGATAATTCGCCCCTCCACTTT. Protein: CASSYLGTDNSPLHF.

The chain recombines TRBV6-5 with TRBJ1-6, with unresolved D. This CDR3 has 14 residues. The V end lost 10 bases, the J end lost 7 bases, and 17 bases lay between the germline ends. CDR1 and CDR2 (germline): MNHEY, SVGAGI. CDR3 in DNA: TGTGCCACCCGTGTCAACCCTAGGAATTCACCCCTCCACTTT. This encodes CATRVNPRNSPLHF.

The chain couples TRBV19 to TRBJ1-2; no clear D. The V gene's germline CDR1 is LNHDA and CDR2 SQIVND (reference sequence). V was pared by 3 bases and J by 8 bases, with 13 bases between. This CDR3 region has 13 residues. CDR3 nucleotides: TGTGCCAGTAGTATCCCCGGACGGACGGGCTACACCTTC. Amino acids: CASSIPGRTGYTF.

V and J are TRBV7-9 and TRBJ2-2, with 13 bases that match TRBD2. Germline loops: CDR1 SEHNR, CDR2 FQNEAQ (reference sequence). J lost 2 bases, V lost 4 bases, and 7 bases had no gene match. The CDR3 is 18 amino acids. CDR3 region: CASSYVGLAGPNTGELFF. The DNA of the CDR3 is TGTGCCAGCAGCTACGTGGGACTAGCGGGGCCAAACACCGGGGAGCTGTTTTTT.

This chain joins TRBV7-9 and TRBJ2-7; TRBD1 might be the D (6 bases). The CDR3 runs 13 residues. The V end was cut by 5 bases, the J end by 6 bases, with 14 bases between. Germline V lookup: CDR1 SEHNR, CDR2 FQNEAQ (reference sequence). The CDR3 nucleotides are TGTGCCAGCAGCCTCACAGGGATCGGCGAGCAGTACTTC. It translates to CASSLTGIGEQYF.

The chain is built from TRBV28 and TRBJ1-5; TRBD1 might be the D (5 bases). Germline V lookup: CDR1 MDHEN, CDR2 SYDVKM. Trimming removed 10 bases from V and 5 bases from J, with 12 bases in between. The CDR3 covers 12 residues. CDR3 nucleotide sequence: TGTGCCACCACAGGAGGCGATCAGCCCCAGCATTTT. Its protein product is CATTGGDQPQHF.